A single sample gave rise to the 15 T cell receptor beta chains below, sequenced in a study of T cell repertoires in cytomegalovirus infection. TCRdb independently ran MiXCR on the reads; one entry per CDR3 protein. This sample has 500,000 or so distinct CDR3 sequences; about 15% occur once, and the top ten carry about 24%. What was sequenced was CD8+ T cells from PBMCs. These receptor sequences come from a human donor in good health (CMV status not recorded). Some clones in this sample may be carry-over from other donors' samples.

The sample holds a few counts of this clonotype. The chain couples TRBV2 to TRBJ2-1; TRBD2 is a possible D gene (6 bases). Germline CDR1 and CDR2: SNHLY and FYNNEI. CDR3 length: 15 amino acids. Trimming cost V 6 bases and J 4 bases, with 16 bases left between them. The CDR3 is CASSALGGDYNEQFF. Written as DNA, the CDR3 is TGTGCCAGCAGCGCTCTGGGCGGGGATTACAATGAGCAGTTCTTC.

This clonotype has a handful of counts. This sequence joins TRBV10-2 and TRBJ1-5; a weak D match, TRBD1 (5 bases). The CDR3 is made up of 15 amino acids. V gave up 4 bases and J gave up 2 bases, with 12 bases separating them. The germline V gene encodes CDR1 WSHSY and CDR2 SAAADI. The CDR3 DNA reads as TGCGCCAGCAGTGGGGGGGGTATGGGCAATCAGCCCCAGCATTTT. As protein: CASSGGGMGNQPQHF.

This rearrangement joins TRBV3-1 to TRBJ2-4; TRBD1 is a possible D gene (6 bases). Trimming left V 4 bases short and J 10 bases short, with 17 bases between. There are 14 residues in the CDR3. CDR1 is LGHDT and CDR2 is YNNKEL in the germline V gene (reference sequence). The CDR3 loop is CASSPDRQGRIQYF. For the CDR3, the DNA is TGTGCCAGCAGCCCCGACAGGCAGGGGAGAATTCAGTACTTC.

This clonotype occurred once. The J gene is TRBJ2-1, the V gene TRBV10-3; 9 bases align to TRBD2. After removal of 3 bases from V and 7 bases from J, the junction contained 10 bases not matched to a gene. Germline CDR1 and CDR2: ENHRY and SYGVKD. This CDR3 is built from 16 residues. CDR3 residues: CAISDSIAGELNEQFF. CDR3 sequence (DNA): TGTGCCATCAGTGATTCTATAGCGGGAGAGCTGAATGAGCAGTTCTTC.

The rearrangement links TRBV27 to TRBJ2-1; 9 bases are shared with TRBD1. Germline loops: CDR1 MNHEY, CDR2 SMNVEV (reference sequence). The V and J ends lost 6 bases and 6 bases, in that order; junction bases with no gene match: 15. This CDR3 spans 17 amino acids. DNA for the CDR3: TGTGCCAGCAGACTCCGCCACCGGGACAGGGATCTCAATGAGCAGTTCTTC. Translating it yields CASRLRHRDRDLNEQFF.

The chain combines TRBV2 with TRBJ2-2; no clear D. Trimming stripped 7 bases from V and 4 bases from J, with 4 bases between. The CDR3 runs to 11 residues. Germline V lookup: CDR1 SNHLY, CDR2 FYNNEI. CDR3 sequence (DNA): TGTGCCAGCAAAGGCACCGGGGAGCTGTTTTTT. It is translated as CASKGTGELFF.

The chain recombines TRBV28 with TRBJ1-5; 12 nucleotides align to TRBD1. This CDR3 region has 15 residues. CDR1 is MDHEN, CDR2 SYDVKM, per germline. V lost 5 bases to trimming and J lost 5 bases; unmatched junction nucleotides: 4. The CDR3 sequence: CASSAGTGGYQPQHF. The CDR3 bases are TGTGCCAGCAGTGCCGGGACAGGGGGCTATCAGCCCCAGCATTTT.

This clonotype was seen only a few times. The genes are TRBV3-1 and TRBJ2-1; TRBD1 matches at 8 bases. Looked up from germline, CDR1 is LGHDT and CDR2 is YNNKEL (reference sequence). V lost 2 bases and J lost 4; bases outside the gene matches: 13. The CDR3 contains 18 residues. CDR3: CASSQMGFRGPLYNEQFF. In DNA, the CDR3 is TGTGCCAGCAGCCAAATGGGCTTCAGGGGGCCTCTTTACAATGAGCAGTTCTTC.

This clonotype was picked up a small number of times. Its ends do not fully match the called genes, so a read error is possible. The chain joins TRBV19 to TRBJ2-4; 13 bases agree with TRBD2. The CDR3 sequence is 13 residues long. Germline CDR1 is LNHDA and CDR2 is SQIVND (reference sequence). The CDR3 bases are TGTGCCAGTAGTATTTCCACTAGCGGGAGGGCGGACTTC. It translates to CASSISTSGRADF.

At least ten counts were recorded for this clonotype. The chain couples TRBV7-9 to TRBJ2-1; 14 bases are shared with TRBD2. The J segment lost 14 bases and the V segment lost 5 bases, leaving 17 bases of the junction unmatched. CDR3 length: 17 residues. The V gene's germline CDR1 is SEHNR and CDR2 FQNEAQ (reference sequence). The CDR3 region has the DNA TGTGCCAGCAGCACCACTGGGGGGGGACTAGCGGGGGCCGTGGAGTTCTTC. It is translated as CASSTTGGGLAGAVEFF.

The sample holds a few counts of this clonotype. The chain combines TRBV4-2 with TRBJ1-4; 7 bases are a match to TRBD1. The J segment lost 5 bases and the V segment lost 6 bases, leaving 12 bases of the junction unmatched. CDR1 LGHNA and CDR2 YNFKEQ come from the germline V gene. This CDR3 region has 16 residues. The CDR3: CASRRKRQGVNEKLFF. Written as DNA, the CDR3 is TGTGCCAGCAGACGAAAGCGCCAGGGGGTCAATGAAAAACTGTTTTTT.

This clonotype was counted many times. The chain couples TRBV2 to TRBJ1-1, with D unclear. Trimming pared 5 bases from V and 4 bases from J, leaving 20 bases between. The V gene's germline CDR1 is SNHLY and CDR2 FYNNEI. This CDR3 comprises 16 residues. The CDR3 loop is CASSNRWEGPGTEAFF. The DNA of the CDR3 is TGTGCCAGCAGTAACCGTTGGGAGGGTCCAGGCACTGAAGCTTTCTTT.

This clonotype showed up just a few times. The CDR3 DNA is TGTGCCAGTAGTATAACCACCTCCTACAATGAGCAGTTCTTC. Translated: CASSITTSYNEQFF. The rearrangement uses TRBV19 and TRBJ2-1; D ambiguous. The V end lost 2 bases, the J end lost 0 bases, and 5 bases lay between the germline ends. The CDR3 contains 14 residues. The germline CDR1 and CDR2 sequences are LNHDA and SQIVND (reference sequence).

This clonotype was detected ten times or more. V usage is TRBV7-8 and J usage is TRBJ2-5; 8 bases map to TRBD2. CDR1 SGHVS and CDR2 FQNEAQ come from the germline V gene. The CDR3 covers 14 residues. Unmatched junction bases numbered 5, after V lost 3 bases and J lost 5 bases. The CDR3 spells CASSFGLALETQYF. The DNA of the CDR3 is TGTGCCAGCAGCTTCGGACTAGCATTGGAGACCCAGTACTTC.

The CDR3 DNA sequence: TGTGCCAGCTCACCACCCGGGGAGGAGCGGGTGTTGGGGATAAATGAGCAGTTCTTC. It codes for CASSPPGEERVLGINEQFF. V usage is TRBV18 and J usage is TRBJ2-1; D is perhaps TRBD2 (6 bases). Germline loops: CDR1 KGHSH, CDR2 LQKENI. CDR3 size: 19 residues. Between the trimmed V and J ends, which lost 0 bases and 7 bases, there was a span of 25 bases.